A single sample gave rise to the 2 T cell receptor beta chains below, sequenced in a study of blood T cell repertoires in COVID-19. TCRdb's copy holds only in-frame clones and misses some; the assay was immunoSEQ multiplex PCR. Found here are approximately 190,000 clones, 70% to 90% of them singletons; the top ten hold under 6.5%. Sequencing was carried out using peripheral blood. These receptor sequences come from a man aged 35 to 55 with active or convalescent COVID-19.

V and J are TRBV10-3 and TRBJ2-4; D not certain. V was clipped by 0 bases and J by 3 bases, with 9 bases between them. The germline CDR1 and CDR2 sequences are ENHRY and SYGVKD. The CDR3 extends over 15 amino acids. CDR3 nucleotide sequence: TGTGCCATCAGTGAGTCGGAGTTGGACAAAAACATTCAGTACTTC. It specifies CAISESELDKNIQYF.

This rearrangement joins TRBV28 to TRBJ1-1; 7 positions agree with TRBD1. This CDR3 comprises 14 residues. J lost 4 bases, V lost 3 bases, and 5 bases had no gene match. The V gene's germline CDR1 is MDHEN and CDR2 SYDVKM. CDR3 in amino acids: CASSLGPGGTEAFF. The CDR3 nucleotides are TGTGCCAGCAGTTTGGGGCCAGGGGGCACTGAAGCTTTCTTT. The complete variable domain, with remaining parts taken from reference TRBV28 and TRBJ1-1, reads DVKVTQSSRYLVKRTGEKVFLECVQDMDHENMFWYRQDPGLGLRLIYFSYDVKMKEKGDIPEGYSVSREKKERFSLILESASTNQTSMYLCASSLGPGGTEAFFGQGTRLTVV.